Listed below are T cell receptor beta chains from one sample, sequenced in a study of PD-L1 blockade in urothelial cancer. Generated by immunoSEQ multiplex PCR, the TCRdb table keeps only in-frame clones and is missing some. The sample includes tens of thousands of clones, approximately 91% seen only once; the top ten take around 11%. The sample was PBMCs, taken around atezolizumab (anti-PD-L1) treatment. The receptors stem from a man in his fifties or sixties with urothelial cancer. Both conserved end residues are part of each CDR3. The D gene is left open where the match is weak. Clone size, where shown, is once, few, many, or a class for clones that have expanded.

d_call	clone_size	v_call	j_call	cdr3_length	cdr3_nt	cdr3_aa
-	-	TRBV11-3	TRBJ2-5	13	TGTGCCAGCAGCCGGTCGGTCCAAGAGACCCAGTACTTC	CASSRSVQETQYF
-	-	TRBV27	TRBJ2-2	15	TGTGCCAGCAGCAGAGACAGAACCCCTTTGGGGGAGCTGTTTTTT	CASSRDRTPLGELFF
-	-	TRBV5-6	TRBJ2-1	17	TGTGCCAGCAGGGAAACAGGTTACAGCGGGCGTTACAATGAGCAGTTCTTC	CASRETGYSGRYNEQFF
-	once	TRBV2	TRBJ2-2	13	TGTGCCAGCAGTGGAGTTGGCACCGGGGAGCTGTTTTTT	CASSGVGTGELFF
-	-	TRBV25-1	TRBJ2-1	15	TGTGCCAGCATGGGAACGGGAGAAGCCTACAATGAGCAGTTCTTC	CASMGTGEAYNEQFF
-	once	TRBV30	TRBJ2-7	11	TGTGCCTGGAGTCCTCTCCACGAGCAGTACTTC	CAWSPLHEQYF
-	-	TRBV25-1	TRBJ1-1	14	TGTGCCAGCAGTGATTTGGGAGGTTACACTGAAGCTTTCTTT	CASSDLGGYTEAFF
TRBD1	-	TRBV6-1	TRBJ1-3	13	TGTGCCAGCAGAGGGACAGGGAGAAACACCATATATTTT	CASRGTGRNTIYF
-	-	TRBV19	TRBJ2-7	16	TGTGCCAGTAGTTCCCGGGACTCAATGGGCGGTTTCGGGCAGTACTTC	CASSSRDSMGGFGQYF
-	once	TRBV6-1	TRBJ2-3	16	TGTGCCAGCAGTGGTTTTGAGGGGGGGCCGACAGATACGCAGTATTTT	CASSGFEGGPTDTQYF
TRBD1	few	TRBV11-2	TRBJ2-6	17	TGCGCCAGCAGTTCCAGACAGGGGCGCGCTGGGGCCAACGTCCTGACTTTC	CASSSRQGRAGANVLTF
-	-	TRBV7-6	TRBJ2-3	15	TGTGCCAGCAGCTTAGAAGGAGCCGACACAGATACGCAGTATTTT	CASSLEGADTDTQYF
-	once	TRBV28	TRBJ1-5	16	TGTGCCAGCAGTTTTACCACGACAAGGGGGGGTGGGCCCCAGCATTTT	CASSFTTTRGGGPQHF
TRBD1	few	TRBV7-9	TRBJ2-7	13	TGTGCCAGCAGTCGTCTACAGGGGTACGAGCAGTACTTC	CASSRLQGYEQYF
TRBD1	-	TRBV12-5	TRBJ2-1	15	TGTGCTAGTGGTTTAGGCACAGGGGGAAACAATGAGCAGTTCTTC	CASGLGTGGNNEQFF
TRBD1	-	TRBV5-4	TRBJ1-1	15	TGTGCCAGCAGCTTACCGGGACAGGGGGCTTTTGAAGCTTTCTTT	CASSLPGQGAFEAFF
-	-	TRBV5-1	TRBJ2-7	16	TGCGCCAGCAGCTTGGCCCGGGCGGGGGCCTCCTACGAGCAGTACTTC	CASSLARAGASYEQYF
-	-	TRBV6-6	TRBJ1-5	15	TGTGCCAGCAGTTTCGGACTCTCCGTGGGGCAGCCCCAGCATTTT	CASSFGLSVGQPQHF
-	-	TRBV14	TRBJ2-2	14	TGTGCCAGCAGCCACACGCGGCGAGCCGGGGAGCTGTTTTTT	CASSHTRRAGELFF
-	-	TRBV7-8	TRBJ1-5	16	TGTGCCAGCAGCTTATCCCGGACAGTAGCTAATCAGCCCCAGCATTTT	CASSLSRTVANQPQHF
TRBD2	-	TRBV13	TRBJ2-5	13	TGTGCCAGCGGGGGGGGGTCCCGGGAGACCCAGTACTTC	CASGGGSRETQYF
TRBD1	-	TRBV29-1	TRBJ2-2	12	TGCAGCGTAGTACAGGGGGCCGGGGAGCTGTTTTTT	CSVVQGAGELFF
TRBD2	-	TRBV27	TRBJ2-3	20	TGTGCCAGCAGTTTATCGATAAGGGGGATTAGCGGGATTGGCACAGATACGCAGTATTTT	CASSLSIRGISGIGTDTQYF
TRBD1	-	TRBV29-1	TRBJ1-1	13	TGCAGCGGGAGGACAGGGGGGGACACTGAAGCTTTCTTT	CSGRTGGDTEAFF
TRBD1	-	TRBV5-1	TRBJ2-3	12	TGCGCCAGCAGCTTGCGTACAGGGGCGCAGTATTTT	CASSLRTGAQYF
-	-	TRBV19	TRBJ1-1	11	TGTGCCAGTAGTCTAGGGCCCATGCGGGTCTTT	CASSLGPMRVF
TRBD2	-	TRBV10-3	TRBJ2-1	16	TGTGCCATCAGGAGCCAGCGGGACCCCATGACCAATGAGCAGTTCTTC	CAIRSQRDPMTNEQFF
-	few	TRBV19	TRBJ1-1	15	TGTGCCAGTAGACCCTGGGCCAGCTTGAACACTGAAGCTTTCTTT	CASRPWASLNTEAFF
-	-	TRBV4-1	TRBJ2-7	14	TGCGCCAGCAGCCCCGTCGGTCGTCCCTACGAGCAGTACTTC	CASSPVGRPYEQYF
-	-	TRBV10-3	TRBJ1-6	16	TGTGCCATCAGTGAGTCTGGTCAGGCCTATAATTCACCCCTCCACTTT	CAISESGQAYNSPLHF
TRBD1	-	TRBV5-1	TRBJ2-2	14	TGCGCCAGCAGTCCCGACAGGGTGGCCGGGGAGCTGTTTTTT	CASSPDRVAGELFF
-	-	TRBV27	TRBJ1-1	17	TGTGCCAGCACCCCATCAGGGGTTCAAAGCGTGAACACTGAAGCTTTCTTT	CASTPSGVQSVNTEAFF